Shown below are 32 T cell receptor beta chains from a single sample sequenced in a study of T-cell reconstitution after alpha-beta-depleted transplantation in children (TCRdb year 2016). Library preparation used PCR. TCRdb shows the sequencer as Illumina HiSeq 2500. TCR libraries were prepared with molecular barcoding, using unique molecular identifiers to normalize TCRbeta repertoire quantification. Using fastp trimming at Q25 and MiXCR clonotype assembly, TCRdb reanalyzed the public sequencing data and kept in-frame beta chains. Every distinct CDR3 protein forms one entry, paired with its most common genes and DNA. In all, the sample holds about 340,000 distinct CDR3 sequences, and more than 10% of those were seen once. The top ten clones comprise 4.3% of the sample. The source was PBMCs, collected from the stem cell graft. The receptor set was obtained from a human donor who donated a stem cell graft to a child with Fanconi anemia.

Ten or more counts support this clonotype. This chain connects TRBV5-1 to TRBJ2-1, with 10 bases identical to TRBD2. Per germline, CDR1 SGHRS and CDR2 YFSETQ. V was clipped by 6 bases and J by 14 bases; unmatched bases: 14. CDR3 length: 14 residues. CDR3 bases: TGCGCCAGCAAGATTAGCGGGGGGTCAATGAGTGAGTTCTTC. It codes for CASKISGGSMSEFF.

This clonotype has just a few counts. The V and J genes are TRBV7-3 and TRBJ2-3; D assignment may be TRBD1 or TRBD2 (5 bases each). The V end was cut by 5 bases, the J end by 4 bases, with 10 bases between. CDR1 is SGHTA, CDR2 FQGTGA, per germline. CDR3 length: 13 amino acids. For the CDR3, the DNA is TGTGCCAGCAGCGGGACGGCATCAGATACGCAGTATTTT. This gives the protein CASSGTASDTQYF.

This clonotype was counted only a few times. This chain links TRBV4-3 with TRBJ2-3, with a weak D call TRBD2 (6 bases). This CDR3 is 18 amino acids long. V dropped 2 bases and J dropped 7 bases, with 25 bases sitting between them. CDR1 is LGHNA and CDR2 is YSLEER in the germline V gene. CDR3 loop: CASSQWVKPGLDPYTQYF. CDR3 DNA: TGCGCCAGCAGCCAATGGGTGAAGCCGGGACTCGACCCCTATACGCAGTATTTT.

There are many counts of this clonotype. This chain links TRBV7-7 with TRBJ2-7; D remains ambiguous. The V end lost 5 bases, the J end lost 3 bases, and 8 bases lay between the germline ends. In germline, CDR1 is SSHAT, CDR2 FNYEAQ (reference sequence). This CDR3 comprises 12 residues. In DNA, the CDR3 is TGTGCCAGCAGCCCATGCTACTACGAGCAGTACGTC. It is translated as CASSPCYYEQYV.

This clonotype was picked up many times. The V gene is TRBV7-8, the J gene TRBJ2-3, with 10 nucleotides matching TRBD2. Germline V gene lookup returns CDR1 SGHVS and CDR2 FQNEAQ. The V and J ends lost 5 bases and 2 bases, in that order; junction bases with no gene match: 7. This CDR3 is built from 16 residues. This CDR3 is CASSLLAGVTTDTQYF. In DNA form, the CDR3 reads TGTGCCAGCAGCCTCCTAGCGGGGGTTACCACAGATACGCAGTATTTT.

This clonotype was picked up a small number of times. The CDR3: CASSQSVIKTVRAFF. As DNA, the CDR3 is TGTGCCAGCAGCCAATCAGTCATCAAGACAGTTCGAGCTTTCTTT. The chain carries TRBV16 and TRBJ1-1; tentative D call: TRBD1 (5 bases). V was pared by 0 bases and J by 10 bases, with 18 bases between. Germline CDR1 and CDR2: KGHSY and FQNENV. The CDR3 loop spans 15 amino acids.

V is TRBV12-3 or TRBV12-4 and J is TRBJ1-2, with D uncertain. The V end lost 5 bases, the J end lost 10 bases, and 17 bases lay between the germline ends. The CDR3 covers 13 residues. The CDR3 nucleotides read TGTGCCAGCAGTCTCCCGCCCCCTGACATCTACACCTTC. Translated: CASSLPPPDIYTF.

This clonotype was seen a handful of times. V and J are TRBV6-2 or TRBV6-3 and TRBJ1-1; 7 nucleotides line up with TRBD1. The CDR3 covers 12 residues. Trimming removed 0 bases from V and 11 bases from J; junction bases left unmatched: 3. The germline V gene has CDR1 MNHEY and CDR2 SVGEGT. The CDR3 nucleotides read TGTGCCAGCAGTTACTCGAAGGGGGCGGCTTTCTTT. Amino acids: CASSYSKGAAFF.

The chain joins TRBV3-1 to TRBJ1-2; 7 bases align to TRBD1. V dropped 4 bases and J dropped 7; count of bases not matched to a gene: 9. The germline gives CDR1 LGHDT, CDR2 YNNKEL (reference sequence). The CDR3 totals 14 residues. The CDR3 DNA reads as TGTGCCAGCAGCCGGTCACAAGGGGGCTTTGGCTACACCTTC. Translation gives CASSRSQGGFGYTF.

This chain joins TRBV5-1 and TRBJ2-2, with no clear D. In germline, CDR1 is SGHRS, CDR2 YFSETQ. V shed 2 bases and J shed 6 bases, with 8 bases lying between them. The CDR3 covers 13 residues. The CDR3 bases are TGCGCCAGCAGCTTAACTTGGGCCGGGGAGCTGTTTTTT. Residues: CASSLTWAGELFF.

In its sample, this clonotype was seen a few times. J is TRBJ2-2 and V is TRBV14; tentative D call: TRBD2 (5 bases). From germline, CDR1 is SGHDN and CDR2 FVKESK. The CDR3 extends over 17 amino acids. Trimming left V 4 bases short and J 2 bases short, with 17 bases between. The CDR3 spells CASSRAGGDLNTGELFF. CDR3 sequence (DNA): TGTGCCAGCAGCCGTGCCGGAGGAGATCTCAACACCGGGGAGCTGTTTTTT.

The chain combines TRBV25-1 with TRBJ2-1, with 10 bases aligning to TRBD2. Germline V gives CDR1 MGHDK, CDR2 SYGVNS. The CDR3 loop spans 16 amino acids. Unmatched junction bases numbered 7, after V lost 1 base and J lost 7 bases. Here the CDR3 DNA reads TGTGCCAGCAGTGAATGGCAAGCGGGGGGGCGGAATGAGCAGTTCTTC. This translates into CASSEWQAGGRNEQFF.

Many counts were recorded for this clonotype. The CDR3 spells CASSLVGGGFGEQYF. CDR3 coding DNA: TGCGCCAGCAGCTTGGTTGGCGGGGGGTTCGGCGAGCAGTACTTC. This chain links TRBV5-1 with TRBJ2-7; 8 bases are a match to TRBD2. The germline V gene has CDR1 SGHRS and CDR2 YFSETQ. The CDR3 loop spans 15 amino acids. With V trimmed by 0 bases and J by 6 bases, 8 bases remained unmatched. The full variable domain, with the rest looked up from reference TRBV5-1 and TRBJ2-7, is KAGVTQTPRYLIKTRGQQVTLSCSPISGHRSVSWYQQTPGQGLQFLFEYFSETQRNKGNFPGRFSGRQFSNSRSEMNVSTLELGDSALYLCASSLVGGGFGEQYFGPGTRLTVT.

This CDR3 is CASIHRGGSLVYYGYTF. For the CDR3, the DNA is TGTGCCAGCATCCACCGGGGGGGCTCCCTCGTGTACTATGGCTACACCTTC. V is TRBV6-1 and J is TRBJ1-2; weak D call: TRBD1 (6 bases). The CDR3 is 17 residues long. Germline lookup yields CDR1 MNHNS and CDR2 SASEGT. Trimming pared 7 bases from V and 3 bases from J, leaving 24 bases between.

This clonotype was recorded a few times. The chain carries TRBV6-5 and TRBJ1-5; D possibly corresponds to TRBD1 (5 bases). The CDR3 contains 11 residues. Trimming took off 8 bases at V and 11 bases at J, with 13 bases between the two ends. Germline loops: CDR1 MNHEY, CDR2 SVGAGI. The CDR3 protein is CASGVGGTQHF. The CDR3 DNA sequence: TGTGCCAGCGGGGTCGGGGGGACCCAGCATTTT.

The chain links TRBV27 to TRBJ1-2; unclear D gene. Germline CDR1 reads MNHEY; CDR2 reads SMNVEV (reference sequence). This CDR3 has 13 amino acids. Trimming took 2 bases from V and 8 from J, leaving 12 bases between them. In nucleotides, the CDR3 is TGTGCCAGCAGTTTAGGGCAAGATGGGGGCTACACCTTC. This gives the protein CASSLGQDGGYTF.

This clonotype occurred many times. The chain couples TRBV5-1 to TRBJ1-1; unclear D gene. This CDR3 region has 14 residues. Per germline, CDR1 SGHRS and CDR2 YFSETQ. Trimming cost V 3 bases and J 3 bases, with 12 bases left between them. DNA for the CDR3: TGCGCCAGCAGCTCTTCCAGGTTCGACACTGAAGCTTTCTTT. This encodes CASSSSRFDTEAFF.

This clonotype was detected many times. The rearrangement uses TRBV13 and TRBJ1-3; TRBD1 matches at 7 bases. The CDR3 runs 15 residues. Germline loops: CDR1 PRHDT, CDR2 FYEKMQ (reference sequence). With 3 bases clipped from V and 0 bases from J, the junction kept 2 bases outside the gene matches. The CDR3 bases are TGTGCCAGCAGCTTGACAGGGAACTCTGGAAACACCATATATTTT. This sequence encodes CASSLTGNSGNTIYF.

This chain uses TRBV29-1 with TRBJ2-1; D is undetermined. V shed 4 bases and J shed 8 bases, with 9 bases lying between them. Per germline, CDR1 SQVTM and CDR2 ANQGSEA. CDR3 size: 11 residues. CDR3 sequence reads: CSVALYDEQFF. The CDR3 DNA follows: TGCAGCGTTGCATTGTACGATGAGCAGTTCTTC.

This clonotype was seen a few times. CDR3 residues: CASSRGRTEAFF. For the CDR3, the DNA is TGTGCCAGCAGCAGGGGGCGGACTGAAGCTTTCTTT. The V call is TRBV12-3 or TRBV12-4, the J call TRBJ1-1; the match to TRBD1 covers 8 bases. V was clipped by 6 bases and J by 5 bases; unmatched bases: 2. This CDR3 has 12 residues.

This clonotype came up a few times. The V call is TRBV15, the J call TRBJ2-3; D uncertain. V lost 0 bases and J 5 bases, leaving 6 bases between the germline ends. Germline CDR1 and CDR2: LNHNV and YYDKDF (reference sequence). The CDR3 totals 13 residues. The CDR3 sequence: CATSRDGRDTQYF. CDR3 coding DNA: TGTGCCACCAGCAGAGATGGCAGAGATACGCAGTATTTT. Full variable domain (remainder filled in from reference TRBV15 and TRBJ2-3): DAMVIQNPRYQVTQFGKPVTLSCSQTLNHNVMYWYQQKSSQAPKLLFHYYDKDFNNEADTPDNFQSRRPNTSFCFLDIRSPGLGDTAMYLCATSRDGRDTQYFGPGTRLTVL.

This clonotype came up a few times. The V gene is TRBV20-1, the J gene TRBJ2-1, with 7 bases aligning to TRBD2. Per germline, CDR1 DFQATT and CDR2 SNEGSKA (reference sequence). V lost 2 bases to trimming and J lost 0 bases; unmatched junction nucleotides: 7. The CDR3 has 16 amino acids. CDR3 loop: CSARPSTSASYNEQFF. The CDR3 DNA sequence: TGCAGTGCTAGACCTAGTACTAGCGCCTCCTACAATGAGCAGTTCTTC.

This clonotype was detected ten times or more. This chain connects TRBV6-5 to TRBJ1-1, with 11 bases identical to TRBD1. The germline gives CDR1 MNHEY, CDR2 SVGAGI. V was clipped by 4 bases and J by 4 bases; unmatched bases: 8. The CDR3 sequence is 16 residues long. The CDR3 reads CASSSLRGTGGTEAFF. CDR3 bases: TGTGCCAGCAGTTCCCTACGCGGGACAGGGGGCACTGAAGCTTTCTTT.

This clonotype came up a few times. The chain is built from TRBV9 and TRBJ2-2; 8 bases are shared with TRBD1. The germline V gene encodes CDR1 SGDLS and CDR2 YYNGEE. The CDR3 loop spans 18 amino acids. V lost 0 bases to trimming and J lost 1 base; unmatched junction nucleotides: 8. In nucleotides, the CDR3 is TGTGCCAGCAGCGTAGGACCCCAGGACAGGGTGAACACCGGGGAGCTGTTTTTT. Translating gives CASSVGPQDRVNTGELFF.

This clonotype was seen only a few times. The chain is built from TRBV4-1 and TRBJ1-5; no reliable D call. Trimming took 0 bases from V and 8 from J, leaving 11 bases between them. CDR1 and CDR2 from the germline V gene are MGHRA and YSYEKL. This CDR3 contains 14 residues. The CDR3 sequence is CASSQEAPYKPQHF. CDR3 coding DNA: TGCGCCAGCAGCCAAGAGGCGCCTTACAAGCCCCAGCATTTT.

This clonotype was recorded a few times. This sequence joins TRBV5-1 and TRBJ2-1; D perhaps matches TRBD2 (7 bases). V was shortened by 4 bases and J by 5 bases, with 16 bases between the two germline ends. Germline-derived CDR1 and CDR2 are SGHRS and YFSETQ. The CDR3 has 15 residues. The chain's CDR3 is CASSPLPGGDNEQFF. In nucleotides, the CDR3 is TGCGCCAGCAGCCCCCTCCCGGGGGGCGACAATGAGCAGTTCTTC.

The sample holds a few counts of this clonotype. V usage is TRBV6-2 or TRBV6-3 and J usage is TRBJ2-1; possibly TRBD1 or TRBD2 for D (5 bases each). Germline V lookup: CDR1 MNHEY, CDR2 SVGEGT. Trimming removed 4 bases from V and 5 bases from J, with 15 bases in between. The CDR3 runs to 15 residues. The CDR3 protein is CASSSIRDVDNEQFF. CDR3 in DNA: TGTGCCAGCAGTTCGATCCGGGACGTCGACAATGAGCAGTTCTTC.

This sequence joins TRBV4-3 and TRBJ2-4, with D perhaps matching TRBD1 (6 bases). V lost 4 bases to trimming and J lost 1 base, with 14 bases between them. In germline, CDR1 is LGHNA, CDR2 YSLEER. The CDR3 runs 16 residues. In nucleotides, the CDR3 is TGCGCCAGCAGCCCCGGATTGGACAGCGCCAAAAACATTCAGTACTTC. Protein sequence: CASSPGLDSAKNIQYF.

V is TRBV12-3 or TRBV12-4 and J is TRBJ2-3; D unclear. V lost 3 bases to trimming and J lost 4 bases, with 5 bases between them. CDR3 length equals 12 residues. CDR3 region: CASSFWADTQYF. CDR3 bases: TGTGCCAGCAGTTTTTGGGCAGATACGCAGTATTTT.

V gene TRBV12-3 or TRBV12-4 combines with J gene TRBJ2-7; 9 bases are a match to TRBD1. V shed 1 base, J shed 7 bases, and the junction held 8 bases outside the gene matches. The CDR3 extends over 15 amino acids. The CDR3 bases are TGTGCCAGCAGTTTAGTCGGGACAGGGTTGAGAGAGCAGTACTTC. Amino acids: CASSLVGTGLREQYF.

This clonotype was picked up a small number of times. The V and J genes are TRBV12-3 or TRBV12-4 and TRBJ2-4; 7 nucleotides match TRBD1. Trimming removed 6 bases from V and 4 bases from J; junction bases left unmatched: 12. The CDR3 is made up of 16 amino acids. The CDR3 region is CASSPPHNRGKNIQYF. In DNA form, the CDR3 reads TGTGCCAGCAGCCCACCGCATAACAGGGGTAAAAACATTCAGTACTTC.

The CDR3: CSARRLTGNTEAFF. As DNA, the CDR3 is TGCAGTGCTAGACGCCTTACAGGAAACACTGAAGCTTTCTTT. The V and J genes are TRBV20-1 and TRBJ1-1, with a tentative D call TRBD1 (5 bases). V was pared by 2 bases and J by 2 bases, with 12 bases between. The germline CDR1 and CDR2 sequences are DFQATT and SNEGSKA (reference sequence). This CDR3 spans 14 amino acids.